This T cell receptor (beta chain) was documented in a study of response to subunit inactivated influenza vaccine. From germline, CDR1 is MNHNS and CDR2 SASEGT. Trimming left V 2 bases short and J 4 bases short, with 9 bases between. CDR3 size: 13 residues. Study results and limitations: Researchers suggested that each seasonal influenza vaccination recruits few new T cells.

In regard to this clonotype: Its antigen is undetermined.

One entry per CDR3 protein results from TCRdb running MiXCR on the RT-PCR reads. The data contain about 650,000 distinct CDR3 sequences, around 16% of them singletons. The material sequenced was PBMCs from blood, taken roughly 13 days after vaccination. V gene TRBV6-1 combines with J gene TRBJ2-7; D is undetermined. The clonotype originates from a man in his forties or fifties who received an inactivated influenza vaccine. The CDR3 DNA is TGTGCCAGCAGTGAAAGCATGGTTTACGAGCAGTACTTC. This translates into CASSESMVYEQYF.